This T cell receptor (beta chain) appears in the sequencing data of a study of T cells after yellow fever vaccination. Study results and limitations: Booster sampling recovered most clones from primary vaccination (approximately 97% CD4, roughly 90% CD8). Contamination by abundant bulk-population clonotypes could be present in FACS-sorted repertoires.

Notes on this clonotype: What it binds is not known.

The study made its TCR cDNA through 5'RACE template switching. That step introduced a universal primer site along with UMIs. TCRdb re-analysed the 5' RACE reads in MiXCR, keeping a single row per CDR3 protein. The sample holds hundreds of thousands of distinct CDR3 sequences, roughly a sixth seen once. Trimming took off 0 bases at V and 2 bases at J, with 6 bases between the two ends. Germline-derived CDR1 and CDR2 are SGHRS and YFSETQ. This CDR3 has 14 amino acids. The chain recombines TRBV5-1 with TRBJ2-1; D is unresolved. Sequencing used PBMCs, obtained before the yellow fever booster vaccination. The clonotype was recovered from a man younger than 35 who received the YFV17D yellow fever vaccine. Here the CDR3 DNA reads TGCGCCAGCAGCTTGGCCACACCCTACAATGAGCAGTTCTTC. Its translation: CASSLATPYNEQFF. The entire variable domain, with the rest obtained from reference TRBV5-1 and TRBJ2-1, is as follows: KAGVTQTPRYLIKTRGQQVTLSCSPISGHRSVSWYQQTPGQGLQFLFEYFSETQRNKGNFPGRFSGRQFSNSRSEMNVSTLELGDSALYLCASSLATPYNEQFFGPGTRLTVL.